A single sample is the source of the 5 T cell receptor beta chains below, sequenced in a study of blood T cell repertoires in COVID-19. Here immunoSEQ multiplex PCR was the method, and the copy in TCRdb shows in-frame clones only, minus some. The table shows hundreds of thousands of clones, with about nine tenths occurring only once. The source material was peripheral blood. The receptor source for this set is a man aged 45-65 years with acute or convalescent COVID-19.

This clone was detected only once. The chain carries TRBV5-1 and TRBJ1-1; D is undetermined. V gave up 0 bases and J gave up 2 bases, with 14 bases separating them. This CDR3 has 16 amino acids. In germline, CDR1 is SGHRS, CDR2 YFSETQ. CDR3 in DNA: TGCGCCAGCAGCTTGGGCGGCAGAACCCAAAACACTGAAGCTTTCTTT. Translation gives CASSLGGRTQNTEAFF.

This chain joins TRBV5-5 and TRBJ2-7; 11 bases fit TRBD1. V trimming: 4 bases; J trimming: 5 bases; junction bases outside the gene matches: 5. Germline CDR1 reads SGHKS; CDR2 reads YYEKEE (reference sequence). The CDR3 sequence is 14 residues long. The CDR3 spells CASSRTGGLHEQYF. The CDR3 nucleotides read TGTGCCAGCAGCCGGACAGGGGGCCTGCACGAGCAGTACTTC.

V usage is TRBV19 and J usage is TRBJ2-5; possible D gene TRBD1, 6 bases. This CDR3 is 15 amino acids long. V dropped 3 bases and J dropped 5 bases, with 16 bases sitting between them. Germline V gene lookup returns CDR1 LNHDA and CDR2 SQIVND (reference sequence). The CDR3 bases are TGTGCCAGTAGTATTTTAGGGGGTCTGGGGGAGACCCAGTACTTC. Translated, it gives CASSILGGLGETQYF.

The CDR3 coding sequence is TGTGCCAGTAGTCCCTTGACAGCCCCCTATGGCTACACCTTC. It encodes CASSPLTAPYGYTF. The genes are TRBV19 and TRBJ1-2, with D possibly TRBD1 on 5 matching bases. The germline V gene encodes CDR1 LNHDA and CDR2 SQIVND (reference sequence). CDR3 length equals 14 residues. V was cut by 5 bases and J by 4 bases, with 14 bases left in between. Drawing the rest from reference TRBV19 and TRBJ1-2, the complete variable domain is DGGITQSPKYLFRKEGQNVTLSCEQNLNHDAMYWYRQDPGQGLRLIYYSQIVNDFQKGDIAEGYSVSREKKESFPLTVTSAQKNPTAFYLCASSPLTAPYGYTFGSGTRLTVV.

The chain joins TRBV10-2 to TRBJ2-1; 12 bases fit TRBD2. The CDR3 is 15 amino acids. J lost 8 bases, V lost 6 bases, and 8 bases had no gene match. Germline-derived CDR1 and CDR2 are WSHSY and SAAADI. Here the CDR3 DNA reads TGCGCCAGCAGGGCTGGACTAGCGGGGTCCGATGAGCAGTTCTTC. As protein: CASRAGLAGSDEQFF.